These 4 T cell receptor beta chains came from one sample sequenced in a study of T cell responses to AZD1222 COVID-19 vaccine. Profiled with immunoSEQ multiplex PCR; TCRdb holds only in-frame clones, not every one. The sample contains under 200,000 clones, roughly nine tenths of which appear only once. Sequenced material: peripheral blood, taken on day 0 of AZD1222 vaccination. All receptors come from an adult in good health.

The chain is built from TRBV10-3 and TRBJ1-2; D unresolved. V gave up 0 bases and J gave up 4 bases, with 6 bases separating them. Germline lookup yields CDR1 ENHRY and CDR2 SYGVKD. CDR3 size: 13 residues. Here the CDR3 reads CAISESSSYGYTF. The CDR3 DNA reads TGTGCCATCAGTGAGTCGTCGAGCTATGGCTACACCTTC.

The genes are TRBV5-1 and TRBJ2-2, with unresolved D. This CDR3 comprises 16 residues. Per the germline V gene, CDR1 is SGHRS and CDR2 is YFSETQ. V lost 0 bases and J 3 bases, leaving 12 bases between the germline ends. CDR3 sequence reads: CASSLGASQDTGELFF. The CDR3 nucleotides read TGCGCCAGCAGCTTGGGGGCCAGTCAAGACACCGGGGAGCTGTTTTTT.

This chain uses TRBV5-1 with TRBJ1-5; a weak D match, TRBD1 (5 bases). Germline V gives CDR1 SGHRS, CDR2 YFSETQ. Trimming took off 4 bases at V and 3 bases at J, with 17 bases between the two ends. The CDR3 is made up of 16 amino acids. Here the CDR3 reads CASSPGEEGFNQPQHF. The CDR3 DNA is TGCGCCAGCAGCCCTGGCGAAGAGGGGTTCAATCAGCCCCAGCATTTT.

V is TRBV28 and J is TRBJ1-4, with 10 nucleotides matching TRBD1. V lost 7 bases to trimming and J lost 7 bases; unmatched junction nucleotides: 3. Germline V lookup: CDR1 MDHEN, CDR2 SYDVKM. The CDR3 is 13 amino acids. This CDR3 is CASIDRGLEKLFF. Here the CDR3 DNA reads TGTGCCAGCATCGACAGGGGGCTTGAAAAACTGTTTTTT.